The present entry profiles one TCR beta chain with its context. Time point reported: after neoadjuvant nivolumab, at surgical resection. This record belongs to a study of neoadjuvant anti-PD-1 for oral cavity cancer. The CDR3 contains 17 residues. The ends lost 0 bases at V and 2 bases at J; junction bases unmatched: 4. The germline V gene has CDR1 MNHEY and CDR2 SMNVEV (reference sequence). TCRdb keeps only in-frame clones here, not all; method: immunoSEQ multiplex PCR. Here the sample spans about 72,000 clones, roughly 84% being singletons. The TCR originated in a person between 40 and 85 years old with oral cavity squamous cell carcinoma. The source was PBMCs, collected after nivolumab (anti-PD-1) treatment. The gene calls are TRBV27 and TRBJ2-2; 9 bases fit TRBD1. Here the CDR3 reads CASSLSTGQGNTGELFF. Here the CDR3 DNA reads TGTGCCAGCAGTTTATCCACGGGACAGGGTAACACCGGGGAGCTGTTTTTT.